The present T cell receptor (beta chain) was sequenced within a study of T cell changes during pregnancy in multiple sclerosis. Germline V CDR1 and CDR2: SNHLY, FYNNEI. Losses at the gene ends were 4 bases for V and 6 bases for J; bases not matched to a gene: 8. The CDR3 sequence is 15 residues long. Profiling relied on immunoSEQ multiplex PCR, and the TCRdb table lists in-frame clones only, not all of them. Of roughly 77,000 clones in the sample, more than 90% were seen once. This clone is a singleton in its sample. The receptor comes from a female donor with multiple sclerosis, enrolled in a pregnancy study. V is TRBV2 and J is TRBJ1-4; TRBD1 matches 7 bases. Sequenced here: peripheral blood, sampled in the second trimester of pregnancy. Here the CDR3 reads CASSGTGIGYEKLFF. CDR3 nucleotide sequence: TGTGCCAGCAGTGGGACAGGAATAGGATATGAAAAACTGTTTTTT.